Detailed here is one T cell receptor beta chain. What this receptor recognizes is not known. No much larger clone is present one base from it, and per-base qualities are unavailable. The data belong to a study of blood T cell repertoires in COVID-19 (dated by TCRdb to 2018 to 2020). With respect to the entire study: Samples covering the acute and convalescent phases of COVID-19 were provided by collaborators in the United States, Italy and Spain. The material from the prospective study consisted of cDNA or gDNA derived from T cells, B-cell-depleted T cells, or PBMCs. The dataset comprised deeply sampled blood TCRbeta repertoires from subjects exposed to, actively infected with, or recovered from COVID-19. The repertoires were made available in a free public database intended to serve as a resource for research on the immune response to SARS-CoV-2. Samples came from the ongoing ImmuneRACE study (first 160 participants) plus 1,254 subjects from 6 global collaborators. The sample metadata nearly always contained a de-identified subject ID, COVID-19 status, age in years and sex. HLA class I and class II types, where available, came from metadata supplied by the sample provider rather than from assay-based typing. Broader findings and caveats from the paper: Clinical and demographic metadata were provided uncurated, with the amount varying by source and participant.

In the prospective study, participants were roughly 18 to 89 years old, resided in under 30 geographic areas of the United States, and were enrolled through a virtual design. In the prospective study, participants were assigned to cohorts based on the clinical history participants reported in a screening survey and a study questionnaire. In the prospective study, whole blood, serum and a nasopharyngeal or oropharyngeal swab were collected from each participant by mobile phlebotomists. Prospective study participants could optionally give additional blood draws and questionnaires over an approximately 2-month period. Prospective study blood samples were shipped either frozen or at room temperature before DNA extraction. Based on the germline V gene, the CDR1 and CDR2 sequences are KGHDR and SFDVKD. Unmatched junction bases come to 10, with V trimmed by 0 bases and J by 5 bases. The CDR3 contains 17 residues, cysteine and phenylalanine counted. Just the 51-base CDR3 DNA is kept, in frame starting at base 1.

TCRbeta CDR3 regions were amplified from genomic DNA using the immunoSEQ Assay, a bias-controlled multiplex PCR. The study's own analysis went as follows. Nucleated cell counts per sample were estimated from amplification of reference gene primers within the assay. To quantify the absolute abundance of each unique TCRbeta CDR3 rearrangement, sequence reads were collapsed and filtered. For each sample, productive Simpson clonality was calculated as the square root of Simpson's diversity index over productive rearrangements. TCRdb re-hosts the immuneACCESS table, in-frame sequences only. Its copies lack some clones; in the studies checked, an unresolved V gene accounts for under half of them, and the cause for the rest is not known. V, J and clone size are those of that table, while D and trimming were read from the DNA. This sample has 200,000 or so clones in its table, and around 80% of those were observed once. The ten largest make up 6.5% to 9% of the sample.

The chain was built from TRBV24-1 and TRBJ2-3, and 7 bases in between align with TRBD1. The source material was PBMCs or T cells enriched from blood (not recorded which). This TCR was sampled from a woman aged 40 to 50 with acute COVID-19. The DNA is as follows: TGTGCCACCAGTGATTTGGTACCCGGACAGGAGGAAGATACGCAGTATTTT. The translation is CATSDLVPGQEEDTQYF.